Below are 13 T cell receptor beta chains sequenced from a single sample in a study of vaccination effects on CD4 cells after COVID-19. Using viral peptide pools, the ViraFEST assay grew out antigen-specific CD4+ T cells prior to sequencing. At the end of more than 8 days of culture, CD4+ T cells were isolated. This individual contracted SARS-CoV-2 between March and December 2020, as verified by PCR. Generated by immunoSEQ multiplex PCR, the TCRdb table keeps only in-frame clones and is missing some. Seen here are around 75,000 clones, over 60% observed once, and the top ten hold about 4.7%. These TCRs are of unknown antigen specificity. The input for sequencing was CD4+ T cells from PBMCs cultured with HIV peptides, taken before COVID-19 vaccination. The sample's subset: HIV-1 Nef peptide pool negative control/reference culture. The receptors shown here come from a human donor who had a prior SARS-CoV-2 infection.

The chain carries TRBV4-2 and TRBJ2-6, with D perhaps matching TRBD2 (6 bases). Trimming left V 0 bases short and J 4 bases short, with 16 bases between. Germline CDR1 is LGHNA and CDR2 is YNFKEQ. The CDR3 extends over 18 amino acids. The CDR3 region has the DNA TGTGCCAGCAGCCAAGATTCCGGGCCGGGGGAAGGGGCCAACGTCCTGACTTTC. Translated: CASSQDSGPGEGANVLTF.

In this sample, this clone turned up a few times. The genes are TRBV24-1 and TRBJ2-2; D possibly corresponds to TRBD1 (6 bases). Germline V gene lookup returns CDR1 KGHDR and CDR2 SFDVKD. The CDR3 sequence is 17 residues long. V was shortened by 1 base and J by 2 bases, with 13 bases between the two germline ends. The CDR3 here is CATSDFSTGQNTGELFF. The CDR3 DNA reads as TGTGCCACCAGTGATTTTTCGACAGGCCAAAACACCGGGGAGCTGTTTTTT.

CDR3 nucleotides: TGTGCCAGCAGAATGGGGTTCGGGCGCACAGATACGCAGTATTTT. Translation gives CASRMGFGRTDTQYF. The chain has TRBV5-4 and TRBJ2-3; no reliable D call. V was trimmed by 5 bases and J by 1 base, leaving 14 bases between them. Germline V CDR1 and CDR2: SGHNT, YYREEE (reference sequence). The CDR3 spans 15 residues. Full variable domain (remainder filled in from reference TRBV5-4 and TRBJ2-3): ETGVTQSPTHLIKTRGQQVTLRCSSQSGHNTVSWYQQALGQGPQFIFQYYREEENGRGNFPPRFSGLQFPNYSSELNVNALELDDSALYLCASRMGFGRTDTQYFGPGTRLTVL.

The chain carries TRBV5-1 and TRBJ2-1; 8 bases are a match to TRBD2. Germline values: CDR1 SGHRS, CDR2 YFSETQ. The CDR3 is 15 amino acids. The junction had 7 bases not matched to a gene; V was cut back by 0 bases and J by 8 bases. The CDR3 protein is CASSLAGVAGYEQFF. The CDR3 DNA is TGCGCCAGCAGCTTGGCCGGGGTAGCGGGGTATGAGCAGTTCTTC.

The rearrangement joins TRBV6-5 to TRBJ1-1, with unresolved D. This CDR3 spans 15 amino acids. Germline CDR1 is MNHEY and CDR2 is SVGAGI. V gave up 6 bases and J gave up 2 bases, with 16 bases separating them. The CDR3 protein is CASRPLRAGNTEAFF. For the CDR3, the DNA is TGTGCCAGCAGACCTCTACGGGCGGGAAACACTGAAGCTTTCTTT.

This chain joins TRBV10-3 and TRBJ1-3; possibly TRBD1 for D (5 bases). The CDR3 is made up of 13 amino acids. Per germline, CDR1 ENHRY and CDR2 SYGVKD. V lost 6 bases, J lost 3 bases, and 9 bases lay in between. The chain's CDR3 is CAIRGVFGNTIYF. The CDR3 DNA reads TGTGCCATCAGAGGGGTCTTTGGAAACACCATATATTTT.

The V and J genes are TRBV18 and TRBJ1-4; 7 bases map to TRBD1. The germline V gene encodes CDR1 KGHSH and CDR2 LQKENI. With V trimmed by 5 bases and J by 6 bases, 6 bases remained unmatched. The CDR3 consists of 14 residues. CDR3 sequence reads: CASSWGQGDEKLFF. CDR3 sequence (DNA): TGTGCCAGCTCATGGGGCCAGGGGGATGAAAAACTGTTTTTT.

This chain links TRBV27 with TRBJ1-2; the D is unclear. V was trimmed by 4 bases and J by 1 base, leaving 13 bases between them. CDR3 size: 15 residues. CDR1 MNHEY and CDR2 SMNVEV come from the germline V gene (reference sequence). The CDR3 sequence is CASSSVPTDNYGYTF. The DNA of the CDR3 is TGTGCCAGCAGTTCGGTACCTACCGATAACTATGGCTACACCTTC.

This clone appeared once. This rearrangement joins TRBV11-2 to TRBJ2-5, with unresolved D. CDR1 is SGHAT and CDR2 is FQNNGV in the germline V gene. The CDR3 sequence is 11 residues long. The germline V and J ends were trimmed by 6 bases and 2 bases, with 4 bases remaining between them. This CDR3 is CASRSQETQYF. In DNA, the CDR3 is TGTGCCAGCAGATCGCAAGAGACCCAGTACTTC.

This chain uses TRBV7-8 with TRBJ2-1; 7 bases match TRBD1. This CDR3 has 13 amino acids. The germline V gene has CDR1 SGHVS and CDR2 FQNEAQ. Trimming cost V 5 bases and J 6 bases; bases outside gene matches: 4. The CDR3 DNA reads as TGTGCCAGCAGCCGGGACAGACTCAATGAGCAGTTCTTC. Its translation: CASSRDRLNEQFF. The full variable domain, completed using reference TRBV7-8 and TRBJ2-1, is GAGVSQSPRYKVAKRGQDVALRCDPISGHVSLFWYQQALGQGPEFLTYFQNEAQLDKSGLPSDRFFAERPEGSVSTLKIQRTQQEDSAVYLCASSRDRLNEQFFGPGTRLTVL.

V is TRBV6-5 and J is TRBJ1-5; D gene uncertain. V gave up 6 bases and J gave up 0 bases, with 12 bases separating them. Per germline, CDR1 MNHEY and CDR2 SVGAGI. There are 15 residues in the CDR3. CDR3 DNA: TGTGCCAGCAGACTCGGACGGTATAGCAATCAGCCCCAGCATTTT. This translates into CASRLGRYSNQPQHF.

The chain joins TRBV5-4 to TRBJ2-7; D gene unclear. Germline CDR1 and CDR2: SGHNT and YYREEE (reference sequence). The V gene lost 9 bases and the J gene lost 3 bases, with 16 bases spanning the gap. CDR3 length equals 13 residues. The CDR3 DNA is TGTGCCACCGCCGACCCTGGAAGCTACGAGCAGTACTTC. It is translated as CATADPGSYEQYF.

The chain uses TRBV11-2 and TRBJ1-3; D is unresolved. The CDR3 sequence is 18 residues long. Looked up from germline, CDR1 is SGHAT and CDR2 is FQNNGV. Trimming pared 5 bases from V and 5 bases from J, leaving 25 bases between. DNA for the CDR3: TGTGCCAGCAGCACTCCTCGGTCTGGGCGCGGCCAAAGAAACACCATATATTTT. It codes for CASSTPRSGRGQRNTIYF.